A selection of T cell receptor beta chains follows, all from one sample in a study of OX40 agonist ivuxolimab in advanced cancers. The assay was immunoSEQ multiplex PCR, and TCRdb's table has in-frame clones only and misses some. Of about 28,000 clones listed, around four fifths were seen once; the top ten hold around 10%. The source was CD4+ or CD8+ T cells sorted from blood, collected in a trial of the OX40 agonist ivuxolimab. The receptor source for this set is an adult with an advanced solid tumor such as melanoma, head and neck, liver or kidney cancer. Each CDR3 is given with its conserved first and last residue. A D gene is named only where the DNA matches it firmly. Expanded clones are given a class, and other clones once, few, many or no size at all.

NA	13	NA	TRBV6-1	TRBJ2-2	CASRLGVPGELFF	TGTGCCAGCAGACTCGGAGTCCCCGGGGAGCTGTTTTTT
NA	15	NA	TRBV4-3	TRBJ2-1	CASSQAGGAYNEQFF	TGCGCCAGCAGCCAAGCGGGGGGCGCCTACAATGAGCAGTTCTTC
few	13	NA	TRBV7-6	TRBJ2-7	CASSPQGSGEQYF	TGTGCCAGCAGTCCCCAGGGGTCGGGCGAGCAGTACTTC
NA	16	TRBD1	TRBV6-6	TRBJ1-4	CASSRKAGTGDEKLFF	TGTGCCAGCAGTAGAAAAGCCGGGACAGGGGACGAAAAACTGTTTTTT
NA	16	NA	TRBV5-6	TRBJ2-3	CASSWLGSPRGDTQYF	TGTGCCAGCAGCTGGCTTGGTAGCCCCAGGGGAGATACGCAGTATTTT
few	15	NA	TRBV9	TRBJ2-6	CASSVSGTGANVLTF	TGTGCCAGCAGCGTAAGTGGAACTGGGGCCAACGTCCTGACTTTC
NA	12	NA	TRBV13	TRBJ1-1	CASSYTGIITFF	TGTGCCAGCAGCTACACAGGGATCATTACTTTCTTT
NA	15	NA	TRBV19	TRBJ2-7	CASSPSRTAAYEQYF	TGTGCCAGTAGCCCTTCGCGGACGGCGGCCTACGAGCAGTACTTC
NA	14	NA	TRBV9	TRBJ2-1	CASSVAQTYNEQFF	TGTGCCAGCAGCGTAGCCCAGACTTACAATGAGCAGTTCTTC
NA	12	NA	TRBV10-3	TRBJ1-5	CAISENNQPQHF	TGTGCCATCAGTGAAAACAATCAGCCCCAGCATTTT
NA	14	NA	TRBV11-1	TRBJ2-5	CASSPGGREETQYF	TGTGCCAGCAGCCCCGGGGGGCGGGAAGAGACCCAGTACTTC
NA	19	TRBD1	TRBV6-1	TRBJ1-2	CASSEALGGQGAYMQGYTF	TGTGCCAGCAGTGAAGCGCTTGGGGGACAGGGGGCGTATATGCAGGGCTACACCTTC
NA	18	NA	TRBV4-3	TRBJ1-1	CASSQDRWGGGENTEAFF	TGCGCCAGCAGCCAAGATCGGTGGGGGGGAGGGGAGAACACTGAAGCTTTCTTT
NA	17	NA	TRBV21-1	TRBJ1-6	CASSKAETSSYNSPLHF	TGTGCCAGCAGCAAAGCGGAAACTAGCTCCTATAATTCACCCCTCCACTTT
few	14	NA	TRBV6-1	TRBJ2-1	CASSTERGSYEQFF	TGTGCCAGCAGTACAGAACGTGGGAGTTATGAGCAGTTCTTC
NA	15	NA	TRBV6-5	TRBJ2-3	CASSYSSGVADTQYF	TGTGCCAGCAGTTACTCCTCAGGGGTGGCAGATACGCAGTATTTT
NA	13	NA	TRBV5-6	TRBJ2-1	CASSLGPYNEQFF	TGTGCCAGCAGCTTGGGTCCATACAATGAGCAGTTCTTC
NA	15	TRBD2	TRBV19	TRBJ2-1	CASRTSGGAYNEQFF	TGTGCCAGTAGGACTAGCGGGGGAGCCTACAATGAGCAGTTCTTC
few	15	NA	TRBV4-1	TRBJ1-5	CASSQDGASNQPQHF	TGCGCCAGCAGCCAAGACGGAGCGAGCAATCAGCCCCAGCATTTT
NA	17	TRBD1	TRBV23-1	TRBJ2-7	CASSPGDRGLPRYEQYF	TGCGCCAGCAGCCCCGGGGACAGGGGGCTCCCTCGCTACGAGCAGTACTTC
few	13	NA	TRBV4-3	TRBJ1-1	CASSQEVGTEAFF	TGCGCCAGCAGCCAGGAGGTTGGCACTGAAGCTTTCTTT
medium-sized	12	NA	TRBV5-5	TRBJ2-7	CASSLDGYEQYF	TGTGCCAGCAGCTTAGACGGCTACGAGCAGTACTTC
few	15	NA	TRBV6-5	TRBJ2-6	CASSYSAGGANVLTF	TGTGCCAGCAGTTACTCTGCCGGCGGGGCCAACGTCCTGACTTTC
few	14	NA	TRBV6-4	TRBJ1-1	CASSDGEGGTEAFF	TGTGCCAGCAGTGACGGGGAGGGGGGGACTGAAGCTTTCTTT
NA	11	NA	TRBV27	TRBJ2-7	CASSLTYEQYF	TGTGCCAGCAGTTTAACCTACGAGCAGTACTTC
NA	15	NA	TRBV6-1	TRBJ1-5	CASTSFDGSNQPQHF	TGTGCCAGCACCTCCTTCGACGGAAGCAATCAGCCCCAGCATTTT
NA	12	NA	TRBV7-3	TRBJ2-7	CASSREDYEQYF	TGTGCCAGCAGCAGAGAGGACTACGAGCAGTACTTC
NA	15	TRBD1	TRBV2	TRBJ2-7	CASSYGGQGSYEQYF	TGTGCCAGCAGTTACGGAGGACAGGGGTCCTACGAGCAGTACTTC
NA	16	NA	TRBV10-2	TRBJ2-7	CASSESRRLGGYEQYF	TGCGCCAGCAGTGAGTCCAGAAGACTAGGAGGCTACGAGCAGTACTTC
NA	16	NA	TRBV7-9	TRBJ2-1	CASSLAGAPLLNEQFF	TGTGCCAGCAGCTTAGCGGGGGCCCCTCTACTAAATGAGCAGTTCTTC
medium-sized	14	TRBD1	TRBV12-5	TRBJ2-7	CASGETGGGYEQYF	TGTGCTAGTGGCGAGACAGGGGGAGGCTACGAGCAGTACTTC
few	16	NA	TRBV7-9	TRBJ2-7	CASSRRTESSSYEQYF	TGTGCCAGCAGCCGGCGGACAGAATCGAGCTCCTACGAGCAGTACTTC
NA	15	TRBD2	TRBV7-8	TRBJ2-1	CASSLASSGAAEQFF	TGTGCCAGCAGCTTAGCGAGTAGCGGGGCGGCTGAGCAGTTCTTC
NA	12	NA	TRBV9	TRBJ1-1	CASRIGVTEAFF	TGTGCCAGCAGGATCGGAGTTACTGAAGCTTTCTTT
NA	13	TRBD1	TRBV7-6	TRBJ2-5	CASTTGTAETQYF	TGTGCCAGCACCACCGGGACAGCAGAGACCCAGTACTTC
NA	16	NA	TRBV4-3	TRBJ2-2	CASSQDPGGKAGELFF	TGCGCCAGCAGCCAAGATCCAGGAGGGAAGGCCGGGGAGCTGTTTTTT
NA	17	TRBD2	TRBV7-6	TRBJ2-2	CASSSTGLAGVTGELFF	TGTGCCAGCAGCTCGACGGGACTAGCGGGGGTTACCGGGGAGCTGTTTTTT
NA	15	NA	TRBV5-5	TRBJ2-2	CASSLESLSTGELFF	TGTGCCAGCAGCTTGGAAAGCTTATCCACCGGGGAGCTGTTTTTT
NA	16	TRBD2	TRBV11-2	TRBJ2-3	CASSSWGRVSTDTQYF	TGTGCCAGCAGCTCGTGGGGGAGGGTTAGCACAGATACGCAGTATTTT
few	14	NA	TRBV6-6	TRBJ2-5	CASSPRSLQETQYF	TGTGCCAGCAGTCCCCGCAGCCTTCAAGAGACCCAGTACTTC
NA	16	NA	TRBV4-3	TRBJ2-3	CASSQEAAASGDTQYF	TGCGCCAGCAGCCAAGAGGCGGCAGCCTCTGGGGATACGCAGTATTTT
NA	15	TRBD2	TRBV6-5	TRBJ2-1	CASSLTSGGYNEQFF	TGTGCCAGCAGCCTGACTAGCGGGGGGTACAATGAGCAGTTCTTC
few	13	NA	TRBV6-1	TRBJ1-1	CASSEQGGSEAFF	TGTGCCAGCAGTGAACAGGGTGGCTCTGAAGCTTTCTTT
NA	14	NA	TRBV27	TRBJ2-1	CASSRRWGYNEQFF	TGTGCCAGCAGCCGCCGGTGGGGCTACAATGAGCAGTTCTTC
NA	11	NA	TRBV9	TRBJ2-1	CASGSGREQFF	TGTGCCAGTGGGTCGGGGCGTGAGCAGTTCTTC
NA	15	NA	TRBV5-1	TRBJ2-1	CASSLRGLEYNEQFF	TGCGCCAGCAGCTTGCGGGGGCTAGAATACAATGAGCAGTTCTTC
NA	15	NA	TRBV6-7	TRBJ1-6	CASSYRRQDSSPLHF	TGTGCCAGCAGTTACAGGAGACAGGACTCTTCACCCCTCCACTTT
NA	15	NA	TRBV11-3	TRBJ1-5	CASSLALQSNQPQHF	TGTGCCAGCAGCTTAGCGCTACAGAGCAATCAGCCCCAGCATTTT
NA	17	TRBD2	TRBV4-3	TRBJ2-1	CASSQDPPGLVRGEQFF	TGCGCCAGCAGCCAAGATCCCCCGGGACTAGTGCGTGGTGAGCAGTTCTTC
NA	14	NA	TRBV5-4	TRBJ1-3	CASSLSGSGNTIYF	TGTGCCAGCAGCTTGAGTGGGTCTGGAAACACCATATATTTT
NA	12	NA	TRBV6-5	TRBJ2-2	CASSYPPGELFF	TGTGCCAGCAGTTATCCCCCCGGGGAGCTGTTTTTT
NA	17	TRBD1	TRBV27	TRBJ1-2	CASSLSAGTGVNYGYTF	TGTGCCAGCAGTTTATCGGCTGGGACAGGGGTTAACTATGGCTACACCTTC
NA	13	NA	TRBV4-3	TRBJ1-3	CASSPTTGNTIYF	TGCGCCAGCAGCCCGACGACTGGAAACACCATATATTTT
medium-sized	16	NA	TRBV7-3	TRBJ2-1	CASSASGARSYNEQFF	TGTGCCAGCAGCGCATCGGGGGCCCGCTCCTACAATGAGCAGTTCTTC
NA	17	TRBD2	TRBV5-1	TRBJ2-1	CASSEGLAGGSYNEQFF	TGCGCCAGCAGTGAGGGACTAGCGGGGGGCTCCTACAATGAGCAGTTCTTC